Below are 13 T cell receptor beta chains sequenced from a single sample in a study of OX40 agonist ivuxolimab in advanced cancers. Here immunoSEQ multiplex PCR was the method, and the copy in TCRdb shows in-frame clones only, minus some. The sample has under 80,000 clones, around 88% seen once; the top ten hold approximately 2.5%. The specimen comprised CD4+ or CD8+ T cells sorted from blood, sampled in a trial of the OX40 agonist ivuxolimab. The origin of the receptors is an adult with an advanced solid tumor such as melanoma, head and neck, liver or kidney cancer.

In DNA form, the CDR3 reads TGTGCCAGCAGCTTAGATTTCGGGAACTACGAGCAGTACTTC. Its translation: CASSLDFGNYEQYF. The chain has TRBV7-2 and TRBJ2-7; D might be TRBD2 (5 bases). Trimming shortened V by 1 base and J by 3 bases, and 10 bases separated the two germline ends. Germline V CDR1 and CDR2: SGHTA, FQGNSA. This CDR3 comprises 14 residues.

This chain connects TRBV5-4 to TRBJ2-1; the match to TRBD2 covers 12 bases. V lost 4 bases to trimming and J lost 1 base; unmatched junction nucleotides: 3. The CDR3 length is 16 residues. CDR1 is SGHNT and CDR2 is YYREEE in the germline V gene (reference sequence). This CDR3 is CASSSGTSGSYNEQFF. CDR3 DNA sequence: TGTGCCAGCAGCAGTGGGACTAGCGGGTCCTACAATGAGCAGTTCTTC. The whole variable domain, remainder taken from reference TRBV5-4 and TRBJ2-1, is ETGVTQSPTHLIKTRGQQVTLRCSSQSGHNTVSWYQQALGQGPQFIFQYYREEENGRGNFPPRFSGLQFPNYSSELNVNALELDDSALYLCASSSGTSGSYNEQFFGPGTRLTVL.

The chain employs TRBV6-5 and TRBJ2-7, with a tentative D call TRBD1 (5 bases). The CDR3 length is 10 residues. Germline V gene data show CDR1 as MNHEY and CDR2 as SVGAGI. With 8 bases removed from V and 7 bases from J, the gap between germline ends came to 9 bases. The CDR3 is CASGRVEQYF. The CDR3 DNA follows: TGTGCCAGCGGCAGGGTTGAGCAGTACTTC.

The J gene is TRBJ2-3, the V gene TRBV5-1; 7 bases agree with TRBD1. The germline gives CDR1 SGHRS, CDR2 YFSETQ. This CDR3 region has 13 residues. J lost 1 base, V lost 6 bases, and 2 bases had no gene match. The CDR3 region is CASNRGGTDTQYF. CDR3 nucleotides: TGCGCCAGCAACAGGGGTGGCACAGATACGCAGTATTTT.

This clone occurred a few times. V and J are TRBV4-2 and TRBJ2-1; D gene ambiguous. The CDR3 has 15 residues. V lost 2 bases, J lost 5 bases, and 13 bases lay in between. Germline V CDR1 and CDR2: LGHNA, YNFKEQ. The CDR3 sequence: CASSQLGPADNEQFF. Written as DNA, the CDR3 is TGTGCCAGCAGCCAATTAGGACCCGCGGACAATGAGCAGTTCTTC.

The gene calls are TRBV7-2 and TRBJ2-3, with D perhaps TRBD2 (6 bases). Germline CDR1 reads SGHTA; CDR2 reads FQGNSA. The CDR3 runs to 15 residues. V dropped 0 bases and J dropped 2 bases, with 9 bases sitting between them. Written as DNA, the CDR3 is TGTGCCAGCAGCTTAGCGGGAGGATCCACAGATACGCAGTATTTT. This codes for CASSLAGGSTDTQYF. Full variable domain (rest looked up from reference TRBV7-2 and TRBJ2-3): GAGVSQSPSNKVTEKGKDVELRCDPISGHTALYWYRQSLGQGLEFLIYFQGNSAPDKSGLPSDRFSAERTGGSVSTLTIQRTQQEDSAVYLCASSLAGGSTDTQYFGPGTRLTVL.

This chain uses TRBV7-2 with TRBJ1-5; 9 bases map to TRBD1. Germline V gene lookup returns CDR1 SGHTA and CDR2 FQGNSA. This CDR3 region has 15 residues. The J segment lost 6 bases and the V segment lost 5 bases, leaving 8 bases of the junction unmatched. In DNA, the CDR3 is TGTGCCAGCAGCGCAGTGGGACAGGGCACTCAGCCCCAGCATTTT. It yields the protein CASSAVGQGTQPQHF.

The table lists this clone with a few counts. This chain joins TRBV7-6 and TRBJ2-1; D is unresolved. This CDR3 has 13 residues. Looked up from germline, CDR1 is SGHVS and CDR2 is FNYEAQ. Trimming removed 1 base at V and 5 bases at J, with 6 bases between. This chain's CDR3 is CASSLDINNEQFF. The CDR3 DNA reads as TGTGCCAGCAGCTTAGACATAAACAATGAGCAGTTCTTC.

V is TRBV4-2 and J is TRBJ2-3, with D perhaps TRBD2 (5 bases). Trimming stripped 5 bases from V and 1 base from J, with 7 bases between. This CDR3 comprises 13 residues. Germline-derived CDR1 and CDR2 are LGHNA and YNFKEQ. Written as DNA, the CDR3 is TGTGCCAGCAGCAGGGAGCGCACAGATACGCAGTATTTT. It yields the protein CASSRERTDTQYF.

This clone was picked up a small number of times. The chain couples TRBV27 to TRBJ2-7; TRBD1 matches 10 bases. The ends lost 5 bases at V and 0 bases at J; junction bases unmatched: 7. This CDR3 contains 16 residues. Germline V gene lookup returns CDR1 MNHEY and CDR2 SMNVEV (reference sequence). DNA of the CDR3: TGTGCCAGCAGTACGCAGACAGGGGGCGCCTCCTACGAGCAGTACTTC. This gives the protein CASSTQTGGASYEQYF.

The chain employs TRBV4-1 and TRBJ2-3, with a possible D match to TRBD2 (6 bases). Deletions cut 0 bases from V and 2 bases from J, with 18 bases between. There are 18 residues in the CDR3. Germline CDR1 is MGHRA and CDR2 is YSYEKL. In DNA form, the CDR3 reads TGCGCCAGCAGCCAAGATGCATTTGACGGGAGTTCCACAGATACGCAGTATTTT. This translates into CASSQDAFDGSSTDTQYF.

This clone has a single count. J is TRBJ1-6 and V is TRBV4-3, with 9 nucleotides matching TRBD1. Germline values: CDR1 LGHNA, CDR2 YSLEER. This CDR3 is built from 13 residues. Trimming took 3 bases from V and 9 from J; bases not matched to a gene: 0. The CDR3 DNA reads as TGCGCCAGCAGCCAGGACAGGGGTTCACCCCTCCACTTT. The encoded protein is CASSQDRGSPLHF.

This sequence joins TRBV10-3 and TRBJ1-1; D uncertain. Trimming shortened V by 3 bases and J by 5 bases, and 13 bases separated the two germline ends. Per the germline V gene, CDR1 is ENHRY and CDR2 is SYGVKD. This CDR3 has 14 residues. This CDR3 is CAISEMTGGTEAFF. The CDR3 region has the DNA TGTGCCATCAGTGAAATGACGGGTGGAACTGAAGCTTTCTTT.